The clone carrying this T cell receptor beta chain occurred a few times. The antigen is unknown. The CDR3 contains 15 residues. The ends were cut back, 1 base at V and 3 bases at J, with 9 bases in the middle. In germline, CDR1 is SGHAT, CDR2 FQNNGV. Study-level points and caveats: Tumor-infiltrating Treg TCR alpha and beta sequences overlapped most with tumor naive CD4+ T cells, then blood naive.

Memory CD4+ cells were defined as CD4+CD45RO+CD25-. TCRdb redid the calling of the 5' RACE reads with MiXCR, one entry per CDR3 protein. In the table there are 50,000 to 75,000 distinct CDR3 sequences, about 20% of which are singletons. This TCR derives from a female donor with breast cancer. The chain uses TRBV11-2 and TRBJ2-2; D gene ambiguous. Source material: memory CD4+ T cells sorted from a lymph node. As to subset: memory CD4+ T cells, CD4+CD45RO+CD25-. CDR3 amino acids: CASSLGSMDTGELFF. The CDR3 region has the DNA TGTGCCAGCAGCTTAGGGAGTATGGACACCGGGGAGCTGTTTTTT.